This passage covers 6 T cell receptor beta chains from one sample sequenced in a study of persistence of HIV-infected CD4 T cells. Which antigens these TCRs recognize remains unknown. Sequencing used immunoSEQ version 4 in survey mode. Sequenced by immunoSEQ multiplex PCR; TCRdb stores in-frame clones only, minus some. Here the sample spans about 48,000 clones, around 72% being singletons. Lysates of CMV-infected fibroblasts at 10 ug/mL stimulated these cells. Sorted nonresponding memory CD4+ T cells were CD40L-negative, CD69-negative, CD45RO-high. Sequenced material: CD4+ T cells sorted from PBMCs after 18-hour stimulation, taken from a patient who received antiretroviral therapy. These receptor sequences come from an adult man with HIV who was CMV-seropositive.

The CDR3 protein is CASSLVGALNTEAFF. The CDR3 DNA is TGTGCCAGCAGCTTAGTAGGGGCTTTGAACACTGAAGCTTTCTTT. This rearrangement joins TRBV7-2 to TRBJ1-1; TRBD1 might be the D (5 bases). The germline CDR1 and CDR2 sequences are SGHTA and FQGNSA. CDR3 length: 15 amino acids. V lost 1 base, J lost 0 bases, and 9 bases lay in between.

The genes are TRBV5-4 and TRBJ2-3, with TRBD2 matching over 8 bases. The CDR3 extends over 16 amino acids. V trimming: 4 bases; J trimming: 1 base; junction bases outside the gene matches: 8. Germline assignment: CDR1 SGHNT and CDR2 YYREEE (reference sequence). CDR3 loop: CASSPDGAGGTDTQYF. CDR3 nucleotides: TGTGCCAGCAGCCCTGATGGAGCGGGAGGCACAGATACGCAGTATTTT.

The chain couples TRBV5-4 to TRBJ1-6; tentative D call: TRBD1 (6 bases). The ends were cut back, 2 bases at V and 8 bases at J, with 14 bases in the middle. Germline V CDR1 and CDR2: SGHNT, YYREEE (reference sequence). The CDR3 has 15 amino acids. The CDR3 spells CASSFSTGRDSPLHF. DNA of the CDR3: TGTGCCAGCAGCTTCTCTACAGGGCGGGATTCACCCCTCCACTTT. Supplemented by reference TRBV5-4 and TRBJ1-6, the full variable domain reads ETGVTQSPTHLIKTRGQQVTLRCSSQSGHNTVSWYQQALGQGPQFIFQYYREEENGRGNFPPRFSGLQFPNYSSELNVNALELDDSALYLCASSFSTGRDSPLHFGNGTRLTVT.

The chain links TRBV18 to TRBJ1-4; no firm D call. The V and J ends lost 6 bases and 5 bases respectively, with 13 bases between them. The CDR3 is 14 amino acids. Germline CDR1 and CDR2: KGHSH and LQKENI. The CDR3 nucleotides read TGTGCCAGCTCTACGGGATTTGGAAATGAAAAACTGTTTTTT. This sequence encodes CASSTGFGNEKLFF.

V gene TRBV30 combines with J gene TRBJ1-1; weak D call: TRBD1 (6 bases). Germline CDR1 is GTSNPN and CDR2 is SVGIG (reference sequence). The CDR3 covers 14 residues. V lost 1 base, J lost 3 bases, and 12 bases lay in between. The CDR3 loop is CAWSARGADTEAFF. Here the CDR3 DNA reads TGTGCCTGGAGTGCCAGGGGTGCCGACACTGAAGCTTTCTTT.

The chain is built from TRBV7-2 and TRBJ1-6; D perhaps matches TRBD1 (6 bases). This CDR3 contains 13 residues. V lost 5 bases to trimming and J lost 13 bases, with 15 bases between them. CDR1 is SGHTA, CDR2 FQGNSA, per germline. The CDR3 DNA reads as TGTGCCAGCAGCCCACCGTCAGGGGCCCCCCTCCACTTT. It encodes CASSPPSGAPLHF.